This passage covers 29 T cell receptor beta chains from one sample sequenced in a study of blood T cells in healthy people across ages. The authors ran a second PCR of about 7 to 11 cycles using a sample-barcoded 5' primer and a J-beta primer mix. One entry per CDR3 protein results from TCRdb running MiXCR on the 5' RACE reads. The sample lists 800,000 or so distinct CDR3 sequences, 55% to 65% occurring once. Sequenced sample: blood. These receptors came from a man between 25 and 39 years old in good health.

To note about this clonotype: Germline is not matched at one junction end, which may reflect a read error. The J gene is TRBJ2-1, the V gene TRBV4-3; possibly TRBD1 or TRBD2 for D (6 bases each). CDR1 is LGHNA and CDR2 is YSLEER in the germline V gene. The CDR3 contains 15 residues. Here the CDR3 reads CASIQRGDSYNEQFF. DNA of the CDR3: TGCGCCAGCATCCAAAGGGGGGATTCTTACAATGAGCAGTTCTTC.

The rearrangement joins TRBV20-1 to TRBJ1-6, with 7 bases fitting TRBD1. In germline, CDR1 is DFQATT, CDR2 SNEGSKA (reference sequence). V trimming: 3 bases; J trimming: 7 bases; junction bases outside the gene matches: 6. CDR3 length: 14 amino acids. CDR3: CSARDDRENSPLHF. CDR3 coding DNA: TGCAGTGCTAGGGACGACAGGGAAAATTCACCCCTCCACTTT.

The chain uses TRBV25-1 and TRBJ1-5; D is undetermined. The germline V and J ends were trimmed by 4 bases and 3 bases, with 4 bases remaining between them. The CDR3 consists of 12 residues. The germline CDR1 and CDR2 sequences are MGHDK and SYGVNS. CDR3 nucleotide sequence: TGTGCCAGCAGTGGCCTCAATCAGCCCCAGCATTTT. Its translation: CASSGLNQPQHF.

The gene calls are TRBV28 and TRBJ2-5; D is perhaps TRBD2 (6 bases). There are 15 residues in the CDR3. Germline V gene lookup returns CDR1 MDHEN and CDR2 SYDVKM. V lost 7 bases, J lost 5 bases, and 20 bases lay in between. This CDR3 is CASNRLEGPRETQYF. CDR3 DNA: TGTGCCAGCAATAGACTAGAGGGTCCCCGGGAGACCCAGTACTTC. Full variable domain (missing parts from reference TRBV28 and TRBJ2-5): DVKVTQSSRYLVKRTGEKVFLECVQDMDHENMFWYRQDPGLGLRLIYFSYDVKMKEKGDIPEGYSVSREKKERFSLILESASTNQTSMYLCASNRLEGPRETQYFGPGTRLLVL.

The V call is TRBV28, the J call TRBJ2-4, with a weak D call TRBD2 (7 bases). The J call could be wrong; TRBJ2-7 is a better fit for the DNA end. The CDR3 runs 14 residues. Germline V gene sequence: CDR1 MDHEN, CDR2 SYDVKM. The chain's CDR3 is CATQNGGHRDEQYF. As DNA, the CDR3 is TGTGCCACCCAGAACGGGGGGCACCGGGACGAGCAGTACTTC.

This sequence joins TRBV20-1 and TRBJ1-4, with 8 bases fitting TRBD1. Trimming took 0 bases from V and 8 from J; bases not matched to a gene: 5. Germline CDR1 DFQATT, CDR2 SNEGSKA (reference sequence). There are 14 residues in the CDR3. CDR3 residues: CSARERTGQEKLFF. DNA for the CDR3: TGCAGTGCTAGAGAGAGGACAGGGCAGGAAAAACTGTTTTTT.

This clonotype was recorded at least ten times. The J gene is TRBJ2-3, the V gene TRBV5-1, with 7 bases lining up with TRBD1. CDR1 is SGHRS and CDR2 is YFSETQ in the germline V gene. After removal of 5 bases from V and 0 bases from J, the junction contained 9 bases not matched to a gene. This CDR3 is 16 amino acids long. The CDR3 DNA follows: TGCGCCAGCAGACCTAAACCGGGACAGAGCACAGATACGCAGTATTTT. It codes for CASRPKPGQSTDTQYF.

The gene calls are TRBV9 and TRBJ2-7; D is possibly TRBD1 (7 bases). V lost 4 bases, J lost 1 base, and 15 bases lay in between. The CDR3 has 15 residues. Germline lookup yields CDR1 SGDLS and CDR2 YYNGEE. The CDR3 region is CASSPGGTASYEQYF. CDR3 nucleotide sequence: TGTGCCAGCAGCCCAGGGGGGACAGCTTCCTACGAGCAGTACTTC. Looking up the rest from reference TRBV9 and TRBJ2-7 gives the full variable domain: DSGVTQTPKHLITATGQRVTLRCSPRSGDLSVYWYQQSLDQGLQFLIQYYNGEERAKGNILERFSAQQFPDLHSELNLSSLELGDSALYFCASSPGGTASYEQYFGPGTRLTVT.

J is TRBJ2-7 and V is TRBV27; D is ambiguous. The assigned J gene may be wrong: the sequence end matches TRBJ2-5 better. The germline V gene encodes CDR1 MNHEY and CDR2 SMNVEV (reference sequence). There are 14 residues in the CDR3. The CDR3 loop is CASSLSGVQETQYF. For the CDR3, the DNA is TGTGCCAGCAGTTTATCTGGGGTTCAAGAGACCCAGTACTTC.

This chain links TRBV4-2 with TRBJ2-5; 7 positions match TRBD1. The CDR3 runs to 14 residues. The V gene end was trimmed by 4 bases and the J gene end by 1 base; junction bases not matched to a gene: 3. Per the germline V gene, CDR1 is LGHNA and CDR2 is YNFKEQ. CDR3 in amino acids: CASSPGQAQETQYF. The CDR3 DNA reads TGTGCCAGCAGCCCCGGACAGGCCCAAGAGACCCAGTACTTC.

As DNA, the CDR3 is TGTGCCAGCAGCCTCCGACTAGCGTCATGGGCAGATACGCAGTATTTT. This encodes CASSLRLASWADTQYF. The chain uses TRBV14 and TRBJ2-3, with 8 bases matching TRBD2. From germline, CDR1 is SGHDN and CDR2 FVKESK. After removal of 4 bases from V and 4 bases from J, the junction contained 10 bases not matched to a gene. The CDR3 spans 16 residues.

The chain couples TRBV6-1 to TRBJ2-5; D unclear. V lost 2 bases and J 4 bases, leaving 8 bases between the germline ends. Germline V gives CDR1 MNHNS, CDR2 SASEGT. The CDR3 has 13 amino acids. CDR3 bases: TGTGCCAGCAGTGAAATAGGTGCAGAGACCCAGTACTTC. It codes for CASSEIGAETQYF.

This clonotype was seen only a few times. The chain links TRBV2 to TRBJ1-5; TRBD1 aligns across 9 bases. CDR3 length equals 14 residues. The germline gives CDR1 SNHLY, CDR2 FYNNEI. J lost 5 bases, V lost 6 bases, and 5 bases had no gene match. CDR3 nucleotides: TGTGCCAGCAGCGGGACAGGGTCCCATCAGCCCCAGCATTTT. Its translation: CASSGTGSHQPQHF.

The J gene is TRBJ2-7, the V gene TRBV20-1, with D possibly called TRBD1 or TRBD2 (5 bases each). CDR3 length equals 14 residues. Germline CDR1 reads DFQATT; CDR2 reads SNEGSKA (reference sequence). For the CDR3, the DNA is TGCAGCTCTGATAGTCGTTGGGGGAACTACGAGCAGTACTTC. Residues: CSSDSRWGNYEQYF.

This chain's CDR3 is CASSYGNSGANVLTF. The CDR3 nucleotides read TGTGCCAGCAGTTACGGTAACTCTGGGGCCAACGTCCTGACTTTC. The rearrangement links TRBV6-5 to TRBJ2-6, with D unresolved. V lost 2 bases to trimming and J lost 0 bases, with 5 bases between them. The CDR3 totals 15 residues. The germline gives CDR1 MNHEY, CDR2 SVGAGI.

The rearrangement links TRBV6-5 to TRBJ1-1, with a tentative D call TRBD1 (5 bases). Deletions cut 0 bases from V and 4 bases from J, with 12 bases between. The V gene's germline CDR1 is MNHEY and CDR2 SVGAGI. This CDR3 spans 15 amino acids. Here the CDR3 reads CASSYSRYGATEAFF. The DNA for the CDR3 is TGTGCCAGCAGTTACTCGCGGTATGGGGCCACTGAAGCTTTCTTT.

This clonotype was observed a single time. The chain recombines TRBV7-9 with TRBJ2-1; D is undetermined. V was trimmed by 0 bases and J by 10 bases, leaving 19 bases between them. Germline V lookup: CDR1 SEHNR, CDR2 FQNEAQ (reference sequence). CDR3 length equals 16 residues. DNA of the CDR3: TGTGCCAGCAGCTTAGCGATAGGTCGGACCTCCTACGAGCAGTTCTTC. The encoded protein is CASSLAIGRTSYEQFF. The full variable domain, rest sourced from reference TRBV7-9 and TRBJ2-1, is DTGVSQNPRHKITKRGQNVTFRCDPISEHNRLYWYRQTLGQGPEFLTYFQNEAQLEKSRLLSDRFSAERPKGSFSTLEIQRTEQGDSAMYLCASSLAIGRTSYEQFFGPGTRLTVL.

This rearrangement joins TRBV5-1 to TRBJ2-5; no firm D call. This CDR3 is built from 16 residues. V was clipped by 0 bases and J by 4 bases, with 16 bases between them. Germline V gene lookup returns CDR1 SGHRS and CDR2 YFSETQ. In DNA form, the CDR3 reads TGCGCCAGCAGCTTGGGTTCAAGCTCACGGGCAGAGACCCAGTACTTC. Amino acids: CASSLGSSSRAETQYF.

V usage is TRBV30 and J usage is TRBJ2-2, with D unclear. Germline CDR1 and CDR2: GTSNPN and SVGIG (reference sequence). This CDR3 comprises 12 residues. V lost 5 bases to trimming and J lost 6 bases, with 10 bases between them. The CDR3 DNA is TGTGCCTGGGGAGAGAAGGCCGGGGAGCTGTTTTTT. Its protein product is CAWGEKAGELFF.

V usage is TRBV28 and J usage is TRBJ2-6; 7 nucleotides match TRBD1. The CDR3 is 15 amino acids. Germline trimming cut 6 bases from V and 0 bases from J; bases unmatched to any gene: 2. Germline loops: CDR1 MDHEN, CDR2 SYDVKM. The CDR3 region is CASRGQNSGANVLTF. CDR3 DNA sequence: TGTGCCAGCAGGGGACAGAACTCTGGGGCCAACGTCCTGACTTTC.

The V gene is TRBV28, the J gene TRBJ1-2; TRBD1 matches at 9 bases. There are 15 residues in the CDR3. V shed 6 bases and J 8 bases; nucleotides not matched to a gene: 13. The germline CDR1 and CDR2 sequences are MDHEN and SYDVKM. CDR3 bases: TGTGCCAGCAGCTTAAAAACAGGGGGCGTTTGGGGCTACACCTTC. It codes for CASSLKTGGVWGYTF.

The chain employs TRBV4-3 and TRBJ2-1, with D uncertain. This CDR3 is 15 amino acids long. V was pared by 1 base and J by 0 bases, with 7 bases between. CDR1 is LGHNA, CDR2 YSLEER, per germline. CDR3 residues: CASSQAISSYNEQFF. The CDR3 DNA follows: TGCGCCAGCAGCCAAGCCATCAGCTCCTACAATGAGCAGTTCTTC.

The CDR3 region is CAGLTLGQETQYF. CDR3 in DNA: TGTGCCGGCCTAACCTTGGGACAAGAGACCCAGTACTTC. The chain links TRBV2 to TRBJ2-5; D is uncertain. Germline CDR1 and CDR2: SNHLY and FYNNEI. This CDR3 has 13 residues. V was trimmed by 11 bases and J by 2 bases, leaving 15 bases between them.

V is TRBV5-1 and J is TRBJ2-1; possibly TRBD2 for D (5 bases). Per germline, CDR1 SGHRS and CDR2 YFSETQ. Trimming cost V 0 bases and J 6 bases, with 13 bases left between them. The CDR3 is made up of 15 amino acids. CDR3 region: CASSLVEATLNEQFF. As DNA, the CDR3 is TGCGCCAGCAGCTTGGTGGAGGCTACTCTCAATGAGCAGTTCTTC.

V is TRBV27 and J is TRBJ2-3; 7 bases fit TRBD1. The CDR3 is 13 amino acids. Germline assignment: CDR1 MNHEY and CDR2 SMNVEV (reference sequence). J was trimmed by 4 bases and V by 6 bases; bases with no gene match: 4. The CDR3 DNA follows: TGTGCCAGCAGCCACGACAGGGCAGATACGCAGTATTTT. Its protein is CASSHDRADTQYF.

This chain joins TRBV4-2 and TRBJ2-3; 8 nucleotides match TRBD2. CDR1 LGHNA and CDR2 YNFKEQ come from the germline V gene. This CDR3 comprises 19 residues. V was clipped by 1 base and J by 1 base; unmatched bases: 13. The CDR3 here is CASSQVWLGSGGRTDTQYF. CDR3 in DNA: TGTGCCAGCAGCCAAGTCTGGCTGGGGAGCGGGGGCCGCACAGATACGCAGTATTTT.

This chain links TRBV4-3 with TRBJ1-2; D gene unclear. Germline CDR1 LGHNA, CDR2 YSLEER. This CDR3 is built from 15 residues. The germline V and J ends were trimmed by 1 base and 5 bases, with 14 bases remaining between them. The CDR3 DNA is TGCGCCAGCAGCCAAGCCCCCCCGACTCAGTATGGCTACACCTTC. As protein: CASSQAPPTQYGYTF.

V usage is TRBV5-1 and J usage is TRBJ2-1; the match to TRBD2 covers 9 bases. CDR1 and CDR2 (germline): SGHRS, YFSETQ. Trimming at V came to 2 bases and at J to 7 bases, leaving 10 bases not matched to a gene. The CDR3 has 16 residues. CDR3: CASSFVPASGDNEQFF. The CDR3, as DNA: TGCGCCAGCAGCTTCGTCCCGGCTAGCGGGGATAATGAGCAGTTCTTC.

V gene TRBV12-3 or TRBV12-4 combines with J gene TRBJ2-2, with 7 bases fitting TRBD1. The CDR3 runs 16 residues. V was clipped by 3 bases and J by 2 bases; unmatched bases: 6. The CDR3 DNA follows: TGTGCCAGCAGTTTTCCCGACAGGGCAAACACCGGGGAGCTGTTTTTT. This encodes CASSFPDRANTGELFF.